This entry describes one T cell receptor beta chain. The source of the sample is a study of blood T cell repertoires in COVID-19. Trimming cost V 0 bases and J 4 bases, with 19 bases left between them. Germline assignment: CDR1 SGHRS and CDR2 YFSETQ. This CDR3 has 18 amino acids. Using immunoSEQ multiplex PCR, the repertoire was profiled, and TCRdb retains in-frame clones only, with some absent. The data show roughly 250,000 clones, with about nine tenths seen just once and 3% to 4% held by the top ten. Sequencing used peripheral blood. The TCR comes from a woman between 40 and 55 years old with acute or convalescent COVID-19. V gene TRBV5-1 combines with J gene TRBJ1-4, with a tentative D call TRBD1 (5 bases). Here the CDR3 DNA reads TGCGCCAGCAGCTTGGTACAATATCAGGACGGGGGTAATGAAAAACTGTTTTTT. Amino acids: CASSLVQYQDGGNEKLFF.